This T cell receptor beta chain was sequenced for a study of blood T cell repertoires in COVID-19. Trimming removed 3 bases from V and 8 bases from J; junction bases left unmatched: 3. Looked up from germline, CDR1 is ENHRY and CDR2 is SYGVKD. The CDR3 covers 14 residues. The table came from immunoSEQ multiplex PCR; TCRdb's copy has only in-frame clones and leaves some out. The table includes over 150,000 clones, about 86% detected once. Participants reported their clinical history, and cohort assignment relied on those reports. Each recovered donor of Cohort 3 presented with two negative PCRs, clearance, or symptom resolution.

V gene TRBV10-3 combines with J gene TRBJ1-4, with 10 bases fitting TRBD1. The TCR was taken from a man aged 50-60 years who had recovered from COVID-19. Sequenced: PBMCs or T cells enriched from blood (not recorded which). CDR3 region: CAISEGQGDEKLFF. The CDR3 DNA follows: TGTGCCATCAGTGAAGGACAGGGGGACGAAAAACTGTTTTTT.